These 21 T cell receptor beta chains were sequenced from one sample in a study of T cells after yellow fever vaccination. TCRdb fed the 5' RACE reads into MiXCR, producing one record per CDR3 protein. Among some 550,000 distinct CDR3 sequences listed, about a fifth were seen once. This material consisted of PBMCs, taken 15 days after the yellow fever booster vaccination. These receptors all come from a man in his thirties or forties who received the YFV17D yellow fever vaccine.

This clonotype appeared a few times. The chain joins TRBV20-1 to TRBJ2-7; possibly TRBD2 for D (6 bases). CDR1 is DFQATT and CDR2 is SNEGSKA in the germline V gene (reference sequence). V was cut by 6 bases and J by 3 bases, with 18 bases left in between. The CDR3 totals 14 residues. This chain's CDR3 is CSASPGTGVYEQYF. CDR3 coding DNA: TGCAGTGCATCACCTGGGACTGGGGTCTACGAGCAGTACTTC.

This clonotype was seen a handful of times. The CDR3 protein is CASNLGTSGSLNEQFF. CDR3 bases: TGCGCCAGCAACCTCGGGACTAGCGGGAGCCTCAATGAGCAGTTCTTC. The chain links TRBV5-1 to TRBJ2-1, with 14 nucleotides matching TRBD2. V dropped 6 bases and J dropped 6; count of bases not matched to a gene: 8. CDR3 length: 16 amino acids. Germline values: CDR1 SGHRS, CDR2 YFSETQ.

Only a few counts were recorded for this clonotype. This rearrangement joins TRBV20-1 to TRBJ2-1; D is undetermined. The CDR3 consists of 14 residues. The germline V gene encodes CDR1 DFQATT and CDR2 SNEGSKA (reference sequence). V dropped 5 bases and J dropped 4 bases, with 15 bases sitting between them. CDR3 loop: CSASSVWGYNEQFF. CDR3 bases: TGCAGTGCTTCATCGGTCTGGGGATACAATGAGCAGTTCTTC.

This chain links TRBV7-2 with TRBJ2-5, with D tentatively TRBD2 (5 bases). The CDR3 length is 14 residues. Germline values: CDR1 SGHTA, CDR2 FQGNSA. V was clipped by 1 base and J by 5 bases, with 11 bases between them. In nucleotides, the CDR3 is TGTGCCAGCAGCTTAGTAGGGCAGCGGGAGACCCAGTACTTC. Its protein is CASSLVGQRETQYF.

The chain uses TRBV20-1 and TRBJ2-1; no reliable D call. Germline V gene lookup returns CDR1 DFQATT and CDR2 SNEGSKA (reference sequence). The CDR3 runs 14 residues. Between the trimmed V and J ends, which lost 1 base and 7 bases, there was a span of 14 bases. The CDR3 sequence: CSARGAYRMNEQFF. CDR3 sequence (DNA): TGCAGTGCTAGAGGGGCCTATAGAATGAATGAGCAGTTCTTC.

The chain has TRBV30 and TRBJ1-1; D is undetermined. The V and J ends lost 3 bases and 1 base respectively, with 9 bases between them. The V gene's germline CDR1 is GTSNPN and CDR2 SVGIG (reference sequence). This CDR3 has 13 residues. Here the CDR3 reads CAWSPRGNTEAFF. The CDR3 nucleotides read TGTGCCTGGAGCCCCCGGGGGAACACTGAAGCTTTCTTT.

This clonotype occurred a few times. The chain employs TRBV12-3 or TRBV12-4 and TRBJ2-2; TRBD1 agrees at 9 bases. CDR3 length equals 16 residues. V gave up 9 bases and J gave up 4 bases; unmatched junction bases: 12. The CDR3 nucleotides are TGTGCCAGGTCTTCGTCGGACAGGGGTGTCACCGGGGAGCTGTTTTTT. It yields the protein CARSSSDRGVTGELFF.

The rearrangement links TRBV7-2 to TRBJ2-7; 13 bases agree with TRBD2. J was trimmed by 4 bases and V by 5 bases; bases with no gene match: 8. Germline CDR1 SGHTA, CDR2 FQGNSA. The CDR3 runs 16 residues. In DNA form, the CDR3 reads TGTGCCAGCAGCCCACGGACTAGCGGGAGCGTTTACGAGCAGTACTTC. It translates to CASSPRTSGSVYEQYF. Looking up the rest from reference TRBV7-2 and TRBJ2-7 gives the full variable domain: GAGVSQSPSNKVTEKGKDVELRCDPISGHTALYWYRQSLGQGLEFLIYFQGNSAPDKSGLPSDRFSAERTGGSVSTLTIQRTQQEDSAVYLCASSPRTSGSVYEQYFGPGTRLTVT.

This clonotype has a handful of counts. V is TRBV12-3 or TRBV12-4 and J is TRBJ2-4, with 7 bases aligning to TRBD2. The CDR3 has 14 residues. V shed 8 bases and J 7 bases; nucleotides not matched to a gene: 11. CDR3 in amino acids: CASRAAGVGNIQYF. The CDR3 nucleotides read TGTGCCAGCCGAGCCGCGGGAGTCGGGAACATTCAGTACTTC.

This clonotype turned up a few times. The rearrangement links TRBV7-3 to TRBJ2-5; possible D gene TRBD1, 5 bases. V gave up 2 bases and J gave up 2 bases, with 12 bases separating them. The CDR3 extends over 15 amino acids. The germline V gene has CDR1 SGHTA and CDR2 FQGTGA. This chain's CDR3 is CASSLGNRIQETQYF. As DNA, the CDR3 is TGTGCCAGCAGCTTAGGTAACAGGATTCAAGAGACCCAGTACTTC. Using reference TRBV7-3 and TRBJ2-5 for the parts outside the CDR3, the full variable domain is GAGVSQTPSNKVTEKGKYVELRCDPISGHTALYWYRQSLGQGPEFLIYFQGTGAADDSGLPNDRFFAVRPEGSVSTLKIQRTERGDSAVYLCASSLGNRIQETQYFGPGTRLLVL.

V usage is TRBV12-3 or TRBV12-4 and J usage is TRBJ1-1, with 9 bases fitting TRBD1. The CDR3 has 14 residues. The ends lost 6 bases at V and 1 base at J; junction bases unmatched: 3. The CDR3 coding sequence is TGTGCCAGCAGGGGGACAGGGCAGAACACTGAAGCTTTCTTT. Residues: CASRGTGQNTEAFF.

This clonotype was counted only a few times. In DNA, the CDR3 is TGCAGTGCTGCGACAGGGGCCCAAGAGACCCAGTACTTC. This encodes CSAATGAQETQYF. This rearrangement joins TRBV20-1 to TRBJ2-5, with 8 bases matching TRBD1. Trimming took 5 bases from V and 1 from J; bases not matched to a gene: 3. The germline CDR1 and CDR2 sequences are DFQATT and SNEGSKA (reference sequence). The CDR3 length is 13 residues.

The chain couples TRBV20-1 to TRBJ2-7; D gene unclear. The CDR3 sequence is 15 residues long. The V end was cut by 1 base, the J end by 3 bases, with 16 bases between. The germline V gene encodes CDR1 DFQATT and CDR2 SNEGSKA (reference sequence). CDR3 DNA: TGCAGTGCTAGAGCATGGCAGCAACTCAACTACGAGCAGTACTTC. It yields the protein CSARAWQQLNYEQYF.

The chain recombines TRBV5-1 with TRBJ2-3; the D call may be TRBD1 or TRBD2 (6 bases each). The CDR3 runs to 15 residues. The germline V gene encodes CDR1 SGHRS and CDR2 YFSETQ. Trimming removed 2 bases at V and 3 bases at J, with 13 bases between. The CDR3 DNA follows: TGCGCCAGCAGCTTAGGGGGGAGAGAGACAGATACGCAGTATTTT. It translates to CASSLGGRETDTQYF.

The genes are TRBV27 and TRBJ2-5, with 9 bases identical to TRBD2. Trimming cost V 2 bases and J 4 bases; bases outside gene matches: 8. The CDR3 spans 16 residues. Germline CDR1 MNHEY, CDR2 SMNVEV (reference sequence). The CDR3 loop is CASSLGGSGSGETQYF. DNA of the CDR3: TGTGCCAGCAGTTTAGGGGGTAGCGGGAGCGGAGAGACCCAGTACTTC.

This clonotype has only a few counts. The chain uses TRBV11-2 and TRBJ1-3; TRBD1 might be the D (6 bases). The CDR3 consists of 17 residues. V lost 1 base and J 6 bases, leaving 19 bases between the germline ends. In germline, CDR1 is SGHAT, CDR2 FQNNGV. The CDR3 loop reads CASSLVSGRGPANTIYF. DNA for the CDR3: TGTGCCAGCAGCTTAGTGTCGGGCAGGGGCCCTGCAAACACCATATATTTT.

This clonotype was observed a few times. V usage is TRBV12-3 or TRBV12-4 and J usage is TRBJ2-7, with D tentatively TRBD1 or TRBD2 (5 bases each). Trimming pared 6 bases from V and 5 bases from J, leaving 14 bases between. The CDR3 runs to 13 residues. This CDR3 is CASSLTWGNEQYF. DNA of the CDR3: TGTGCCAGCAGCTTGACCTGGGGGAACGAGCAGTACTTC.

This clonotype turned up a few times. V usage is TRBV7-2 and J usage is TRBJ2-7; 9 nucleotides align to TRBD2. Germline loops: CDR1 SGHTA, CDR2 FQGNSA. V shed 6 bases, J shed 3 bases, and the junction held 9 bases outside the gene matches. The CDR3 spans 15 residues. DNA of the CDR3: TGTGCCAGCAGTACAATGGCGGGAGGGTTCTACGAGCAGTACTTC. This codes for CASSTMAGGFYEQYF.

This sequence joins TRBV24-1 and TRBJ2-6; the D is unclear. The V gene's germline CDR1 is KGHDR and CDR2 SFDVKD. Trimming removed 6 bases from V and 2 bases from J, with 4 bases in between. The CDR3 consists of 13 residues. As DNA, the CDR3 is TGTGCCACCAGTCCACCTGGGGCCAACGTCCTGACTTTC. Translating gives CATSPPGANVLTF.

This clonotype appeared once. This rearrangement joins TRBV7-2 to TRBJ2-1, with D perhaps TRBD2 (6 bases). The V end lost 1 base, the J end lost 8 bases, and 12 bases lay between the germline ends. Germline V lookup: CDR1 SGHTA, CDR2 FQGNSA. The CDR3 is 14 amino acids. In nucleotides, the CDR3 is TGTGCCAGCAGCTTAGGGCTAGCGAACTATGAGCAGTTCTTC. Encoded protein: CASSLGLANYEQFF.

DNA of the CDR3: TGTGCCAGCAGTTTAGGAGGGACTAGCGGACCCGGCCAGTCCTACAATGAGCAGTTCTTC. This translates into CASSLGGTSGPGQSYNEQFF. The genes are TRBV12-3 or TRBV12-4 and TRBJ2-1, with 11 nucleotides matching TRBD2. The V gene end was trimmed by 1 base and the J gene end by 1 base; junction bases not matched to a gene: 12. The length of the CDR3 is 20 residues.